Below are 21 T cell receptor beta chains sequenced from a single sample in a study of blood T cells in healthy people across ages (dated by TCRdb to about 2015). Library generation was performed with 5' RACE. The sequencing machine was an Illumina HiSeq 2500. A second PCR of roughly 6 to 11 cycles was performed with a sample-barcoded 5' primer and a J-beta primer mix. The public reads were run again by TCRdb, first through fastp at Q25 and then through MiXCR, and only productive beta chains were kept. Rows matching on CDR3 protein sequence are summarized as one entry with the most common DNA and genes. The sample table records some 1.4 million distinct CDR3 sequences; 42% of these occur just once. The ten largest make up approximately 7.9% of the sample. The sample was blood. The receptors derive from a woman younger than 35 in good health.

This clonotype appeared a few times. This chain joins TRBV20-1 and TRBJ1-2; D is ambiguous. Germline assignment: CDR1 DFQATT and CDR2 SNEGSKA (reference sequence). V lost 6 bases and J lost 5, with 19 bases in between. The CDR3 extends over 14 amino acids. The DNA of the CDR3 is TGCAGTGCCTCTGAGGGCCTAGACCTTTATGGCTACACCTTC. This translates into CSASEGLDLYGYTF.

Only a few counts were recorded for this clonotype. V gene TRBV5-1 combines with J gene TRBJ2-5; a possible D gene is TRBD2 (5 bases). The V end lost 4 bases, the J end lost 2 bases, and 18 bases lay between the germline ends. CDR3 size: 16 residues. Germline assignment: CDR1 SGHRS and CDR2 YFSETQ. The CDR3: CASSSGEARVQETQYF. The CDR3 DNA reads TGCGCCAGCAGCAGCGGTGAGGCTAGGGTACAAGAGACCCAGTACTTC. Combining the CDR3 with reference TRBV5-1 and TRBJ2-5 gives the whole variable domain KAGVTQTPRYLIKTRGQQVTLSCSPISGHRSVSWYQQTPGQGLQFLFEYFSETQRNKGNFPGRFSGRQFSNSRSEMNVSTLELGDSALYLCASSSGEARVQETQYFGPGTRLLVL.

There are a few counts of this clonotype. V is TRBV7-9 and J is TRBJ2-7, with 7 bases matching TRBD1. This CDR3 is 15 amino acids long. Germline V gene data show CDR1 as SEHNR and CDR2 as FQNEAQ (reference sequence). V gave up 4 bases and J gave up 3 bases; unmatched junction bases: 9. CDR3 residues: CASSSEDRIHYEQYF. DNA of the CDR3: TGTGCCAGCAGCTCAGAGGACAGGATTCACTACGAGCAGTACTTC.

The table lists this clonotype with a count of one. The chain couples TRBV27 to TRBJ2-7; 11 bases fit TRBD2. Germline assignment: CDR1 MNHEY and CDR2 SMNVEV (reference sequence). Trimming removed 4 bases from V and 3 bases from J; junction bases left unmatched: 5. The CDR3 consists of 15 residues. CDR3 sequence reads: CASSCGLAGRYEQYF. The CDR3 DNA sequence: TGTGCCAGCAGTTGCGGACTAGCGGGCCGCTACGAGCAGTACTTC.

J is TRBJ2-7 and V is TRBV6-1; D uncertain. The CDR3 consists of 14 residues. Germline lookup yields CDR1 MNHNS and CDR2 SASEGT. Trimming left V 4 bases short and J 2 bases short, with 12 bases between. The CDR3 sequence is CASSVTSNTYEQYF. The DNA of the CDR3 is TGTGCCAGCAGTGTGACATCAAATACCTACGAGCAGTACTTC.

This chain joins TRBV6-1 and TRBJ1-2, with D possibly TRBD1 on 5 matching bases. Germline CDR1 and CDR2: MNHNS and SASEGT. The length of the CDR3 is 14 residues. V was shortened by 5 bases and J by 3 bases, with 13 bases between the two germline ends. The CDR3 region is CASSPLGRDYGYTF. As DNA, the CDR3 is TGTGCCAGCAGTCCTTTAGGCAGGGACTATGGCTACACCTTC.

V usage is TRBV12-3 or TRBV12-4 and J usage is TRBJ2-1, with 9 bases identical to TRBD2. Trimming removed 5 bases from V and 5 bases from J; junction bases left unmatched: 13. This CDR3 spans 17 amino acids. The CDR3 region is CASSRGSGLAGNNEQFF. The CDR3, as DNA: TGTGCCAGCAGTAGGGGGTCCGGGCTAGCGGGGAACAATGAGCAGTTCTTC.

This clonotype was counted a few times. This chain links TRBV13 with TRBJ2-7, with TRBD2 matching over 14 bases. The CDR3 is 19 amino acids. Looked up from germline, CDR1 is PRHDT and CDR2 is FYEKMQ (reference sequence). The V segment lost 2 bases and the J segment 6 bases; nucleotides outside the gene matches: 15. CDR3 loop: CASSLPPGTSGGTNPEQYF. The CDR3 DNA reads TGTGCCAGCAGCTTACCCCCAGGGACTAGCGGGGGAACGAACCCCGAGCAGTACTTC.

This clonotype was seen a few times. The chain uses TRBV7-8 and TRBJ2-5; D is unclear. This CDR3 region has 12 residues. V was pared by 5 bases and J by 4 bases, with 8 bases between. Germline CDR1 reads SGHVS; CDR2 reads FQNEAQ. As DNA, the CDR3 is TGTGCCAGCAGCCCTCCCCCAGAGACCCAGTACTTC. Protein: CASSPPPETQYF.

The chain couples TRBV5-1 to TRBJ2-1, with a tentative D call TRBD1 (5 bases). With 7 bases removed from V and 0 bases from J, the gap between germline ends came to 14 bases. Looked up from germline, CDR1 is SGHRS and CDR2 is YFSETQ. The CDR3 is 15 amino acids. The CDR3: CASHAGDSSYNEQFF. CDR3 DNA: TGCGCCAGCCACGCAGGCGACAGCTCCTACAATGAGCAGTTCTTC.

This clonotype was detected only a few times. The genes are TRBV5-1 and TRBJ2-3; 8 bases match TRBD2. The CDR3 extends over 15 amino acids. V trimming: 4 bases; J trimming: 2 bases; junction bases outside the gene matches: 6. Looked up from germline, CDR1 is SGHRS and CDR2 is YFSETQ. The CDR3 DNA is TGCGCCAGCAGCCCCTGGACTAGCCCCACAGATACGCAGTATTTT. Translation gives CASSPWTSPTDTQYF.

A few counts support this clonotype. The chain recombines TRBV3-1 with TRBJ1-5; D gene uncertain. Germline V gene sequence: CDR1 LGHDT, CDR2 YNNKEL (reference sequence). V was pared by 1 base and J by 5 bases, with 12 bases between. The CDR3 loop spans 15 amino acids. Here the CDR3 DNA reads TGTGCCAGCAGCCAAGCAGGCACCCGCGATCAGCCCCAGCATTTT. Encoded protein: CASSQAGTRDQPQHF.

The V call is TRBV20-1, the J call TRBJ2-5; D remains ambiguous. The CDR3 covers 11 residues. The V and J ends lost 5 bases and 4 bases respectively, with 8 bases between them. CDR1 is DFQATT, CDR2 SNEGSKA, per germline (reference sequence). Here the CDR3 DNA reads TGCAGTGCTCGTCGAGGAGAGACCCAGTACTTC. Protein: CSARRGETQYF.

The chain links TRBV10-3 to TRBJ2-3; no clear D gene. The germline V and J ends were trimmed by 7 bases and 2 bases, with 10 bases remaining between them. The CDR3 loop spans 13 amino acids. In germline, CDR1 is ENHRY, CDR2 SYGVKD. CDR3 protein: CAINPALTDTQYF. The DNA of the CDR3 is TGTGCCATCAATCCAGCTCTCACAGATACGCAGTATTTT.

Written as DNA, the CDR3 is TGTGCCAGCAGCTTTACAGGACTAACCACCTCCTACGAGCAGTACTTC. Translating it yields CASSFTGLTTSYEQYF. The genes are TRBV5-4 and TRBJ2-7; D perhaps matches TRBD2 (6 bases). The V gene lost 2 bases and the J gene lost 0 bases, with 15 bases spanning the gap. Looked up from germline, CDR1 is SGHNT and CDR2 is YYREEE (reference sequence). The CDR3 length is 16 residues.

The CDR3 bases are TGTGCCAGCAGCGCCAGACTAGCGGGAGACGATAGGGAGCAGTTCTTC. It is translated as CASSARLAGDDREQFF. The rearrangement uses TRBV7-2 and TRBJ2-1; 12 bases are shared with TRBD2. The germline gives CDR1 SGHTA, CDR2 FQGNSA. V was pared by 5 bases and J by 10 bases, with 12 bases of the junction left unmatched. The CDR3 totals 16 residues.

The rearrangement links TRBV27 to TRBJ1-2; no clear D gene. CDR1 is MNHEY and CDR2 is SMNVEV in the germline V gene (reference sequence). This CDR3 has 14 amino acids. Trimming took off 3 bases at V and 1 base at J, with 9 bases between the two ends. This chain's CDR3 is CASSLSRYNYGYTF. The CDR3 nucleotides are TGTGCCAGCAGTTTGTCCAGATATAACTATGGCTACACCTTC.

The rearrangement links TRBV4-1 to TRBJ1-1; perhaps TRBD1 as D (6 bases). Germline V gene lookup returns CDR1 MGHRA and CDR2 YSYEKL. Trimming stripped 3 bases from V and 7 bases from J, with 15 bases between. The CDR3 runs 14 residues. The CDR3 sequence: CASSQEIQGDEAFF. The CDR3 DNA follows: TGCGCCAGCAGCCAGGAAATACAGGGCGATGAAGCTTTCTTT.

This chain connects TRBV7-2 to TRBJ1-5; 8 bases map to TRBD1. The CDR3 runs to 16 residues. Looked up from germline, CDR1 is SGHTA and CDR2 is FQGNSA. V lost 5 bases and J lost 1; bases outside the gene matches: 7. The CDR3 reads CASSPMGQDSNQPQHF. CDR3 in DNA: TGTGCCAGCAGCCCCATGGGACAGGACAGCAATCAGCCCCAGCATTTT.

In its sample, this clonotype was seen once. One junction end disagrees with the germline gene, perhaps due to a read error. This chain joins TRBV28 and TRBJ1-5; the D is unclear. Looked up from germline, CDR1 is MDHEN and CDR2 is SYDVKM. This CDR3 is 12 amino acids long. The CDR3 DNA reads as TGTGCCGGCAGAACAAGCAATCAGCCCCAGCATTTT. Its translation is CAGRTSNQPQHF.

The J gene is TRBJ2-5, the V gene TRBV19; 7 bases line up with TRBD1. The CDR3 is 15 amino acids. J lost 0 bases, V lost 6 bases, and 7 bases had no gene match. Germline assignment: CDR1 LNHDA and CDR2 SQIVND (reference sequence). Written as DNA, the CDR3 is TGTGCCAGTAGCCAGGGACAGACGTACCAAGAGACCCAGTACTTC. Encoded protein: CASSQGQTYQETQYF.